The rows below give T cell receptor beta chains drawn from one sample of a study of blood T cell repertoires in COVID-19. The assay was immunoSEQ multiplex PCR, and TCRdb's table has in-frame clones only and misses some. This sample has 150,000 to 200,000 clones, with around nine tenths found just once. Sequencing used peripheral blood. The receptors shown here come from a middle-aged man with active or convalescent COVID-19. The CDR3 runs from the conserved cysteine through the conserved F or W. The order of the fields is V gene, clone size, J gene, CDR3 protein. Size is omitted from some rows. Given values are once, few, many or a class for expanded clones.

>TRBV10-3|.|TRBJ2-7
CAISEWPPRASYEQYF
>TRBV7-8|.|TRBJ1-4
CASSLESLREKLFF
>TRBV6-2/TRBV6-3|.|TRBJ2-2
CASSTLASGGSGELFF
>TRBV7-9|.|TRBJ1-2
CASSLVSPGTGYGYTF
>TRBV9|few|TRBJ1-6
CASSVGPDSPLHF
>TRBV30|.|TRBJ1-2
CAWIPVNGRDGYTF
>TRBV4-2|.|TRBJ2-2
CASSQGQRSNTGELFF
>TRBV2|.|TRBJ2-1
CASSEGPSGASYNEQFF
>TRBV6-5|.|TRBJ1-5
CASRANQGGNQPQHF
>TRBV20-1|.|TRBJ1-2
CSASIGSGGYTF
>TRBV25-1|.|TRBJ1-5
CASSENGLNQPQHF
>TRBV6-5|.|TRBJ1-1
CASSYSMDTMNTEAFF
>TRBV27|.|TRBJ2-1
CASSLGGGRGFREQFF
>TRBV19|.|TRBJ2-1
CASTSTGVGGYNEQFF
>TRBV11-3|.|TRBJ1-3
CASSLGAGAGNTIYF
>TRBV15|.|TRBJ1-5
CATSSPDRGNQPQHF
>TRBV30|.|TRBJ2-1
CAWSIGGEYNEQFF